This TCR beta chain derives from a study of CD8 T cells in Susac syndrome. Overall study findings and caveats: It was acknowledged in the study that the number of individuals who were included in its TCR sequencing and HLA analysis was relatively small. Expansion of Susac CD8+ clones peaked in TEMRA cells and in active patients.

Purification of the CD8+ and CD4+ T cells relied on negative isolation, and TEMRA cells underwent FACS enrichment. To note about this clonotype: What it recognizes is unknown.

The RNA, 0.5 to 1 ug, was put through reverse transcription using random hexamers. MiXCR was run by TCRdb on the immunoSEQ multiplex PCR reads, yielding one entry per CDR3 protein. Altogether about 140,000 distinct CDR3 sequences are present, 95% being singletons, with the ten largest covering 0.18%. Per the germline V gene, CDR1 is SGHDN and CDR2 is FVKESK. The V and J ends lost 5 bases and 3 bases respectively, with 17 bases between them. This CDR3 is built from 15 residues. V gene TRBV14 combines with J gene TRBJ2-7, with D perhaps TRBD1 (5 bases). This TCR was recovered from a human donor with Susac syndrome. Sequenced: CD8+ T cells from PBMCs. The chain's CDR3 is CASSSPRTSLYEQYF. The CDR3 DNA is TGTGCCAGCAGCTCACCTCGGACATCGCTCTACGAGCAGTACTTC.